This is a list of T cell receptor beta chains from one sample in a study of T cell changes during pregnancy in multiple sclerosis. Here immunoSEQ multiplex PCR was the method, and the copy in TCRdb shows in-frame clones only, minus some. The data hold about 57,000 clones, with approximately 90% observed a single time. Sequencing used CD4+ T cells from peripheral blood mononuclear cells, obtained before pregnancy. Receptor source: a female donor with multiple sclerosis, enrolled in a pregnancy study. The CDR3 runs from the conserved cysteine through the conserved F or W. The D gene is left open where the match is weak. Part of the rows lack a size; the others show once, few, many or a class for expanded clones.

v_call	d_call	j_call	clone_size	cdr3_nt	cdr3_aa
TRBV5-4	-	TRBJ2-6	many	TGTGCCAGCAGCTTGGGGACAGATCTAGGGGCCAACGTCCTGACTTTC	CASSLGTDLGANVLTF
TRBV30	TRBD1	TRBJ2-7	-	TGTGCCTGGGGGGACAGCGAAAAGTACGAGCAGTACTTC	CAWGDSEKYEQYF
TRBV11-2	TRBD1	TRBJ1-2	-	TGTGCCAGCAGCTTAATCAGGCGGGGAGACGGGACAGGGCGAGGCTACACCTTC	CASSLIRRGDGTGRGYTF
TRBV5-1	-	TRBJ2-7	-	TGCGCCAGCAGCTTAAAGTCAGGCCTTACCTACGAGCAGTACTTC	CASSLKSGLTYEQYF
TRBV11-2	TRBD1	TRBJ2-5	-	TGTGCCAGCAGCGTGAACAGGGGCCCCCGACAAGAGACCCAGTACTTC	CASSVNRGPRQETQYF
TRBV5-1	TRBD1	TRBJ2-7	few	TGCGCCAGCAGATCGGGAAGGTTAGCGGACAGGGTCCACGAGCAGTACTTC	CASRSGRLADRVHEQYF
TRBV19	TRBD2	TRBJ2-5	-	TGTGCCAGTAGTACTAGCGGGAGGGCCCGAGGGGAGACCCAGTACTTC	CASSTSGRARGETQYF
TRBV27	-	TRBJ1-5	-	TGTGCCAGCAGACAGGGTGGGAGCAATCAGCCCCAGCATTTT	CASRQGGSNQPQHF
TRBV6-5	TRBD2	TRBJ2-1	-	TGTGCCAGCAGTTCGTGGCCTCTAGCGGAAAATGAGCAGTTCTTC	CASSSWPLAENEQFF
TRBV11-2	TRBD1	TRBJ2-7	-	TGTGCCAGCAGCTTTACGGAGGACAGGGACCCCTACGAGCAGTACTTC	CASSFTEDRDPYEQYF
TRBV19	-	TRBJ2-1	-	TGTGCCAGTAGCAGCCCTAGTATGTTACGGGAACTAGGGTCCTACAATGAGCAGTTCTTC	CASSSPSMLRELGSYNEQFF
TRBV6-5	-	TRBJ1-1	-	TGTGCCAGCAGTTACAGCGGGACATTGAACACTGAAGCTTTCTTT	CASSYSGTLNTEAFF
TRBV5-4	TRBD1	TRBJ2-7	-	TGTGCCAGCAGCTCTCCGGGACAGGGGGGATTGAAGCAGTACTTC	CASSSPGQGGLKQYF
TRBV7-9	TRBD1	TRBJ2-7	-	TGTGCCAGCAGCTTTGCCGGGACAGGGACTTACGAGCAGTACTTC	CASSFAGTGTYEQYF
TRBV19	-	TRBJ1-2	-	TGTGCCAGTAGTATGGGAGGGTACAACGGCTACACCTTC	CASSMGGYNGYTF
TRBV5-1	TRBD2	TRBJ2-3	-	TGCGCCAGCAGGTCAGCGGGAGTACAGAGCACAGATACGCAGTATTTT	CASRSAGVQSTDTQYF
TRBV11-2	TRBD2	TRBJ2-1	-	TGTGCCAGCAGCTTAGCGACTAGCGGCTCCTACAATGAGCAGTTCTTC	CASSLATSGSYNEQFF
TRBV6-1	TRBD1	TRBJ1-1	-	TGTGCCAGCGGCACCTCGACAGGGCTAAACACTGAAGCTTTCTTT	CASGTSTGLNTEAFF
TRBV7-9	-	TRBJ1-1	-	TGTGCCAGCAGCTTAGTGGGGTTTGCGCAGGGTGGGACTGAAGCTTTCTTT	CASSLVGFAQGGTEAFF
TRBV5-5	TRBD1	TRBJ1-3	once	TGTGCCAGCAGCCCGGGACAGGGAGTACACACCATATATTTT	CASSPGQGVHTIYF
TRBV5-1	TRBD2	TRBJ2-7	-	TGCGCCAGCAGCGTCTATACCAGGGGACTAGCGGGACTCGAGCAGTACTTC	CASSVYTRGLAGLEQYF
TRBV2	-	TRBJ1-1	-	TGTGCCAGCAGTGAATCGGGGGGTTCTACTGAAGCTTTCTTT	CASSESGGSTEAFF
TRBV14	-	TRBJ2-5	-	TGTGCCAGCAGCCAGAAGATCGGGAAGCCCGGGTTGGAGACCCAGTACTTC	CASSQKIGKPGLETQYF
TRBV27	TRBD2	TRBJ2-5	-	TGTGCCAGCAGTCGGCTAGCGGGAGGGGAGACCCAGTACTTC	CASSRLAGGETQYF
TRBV25-1	-	TRBJ1-4	-	TGTGCCAGCAGTCGCCTAGACAGTGAAAAACTGTTTTTT	CASSRLDSEKLFF
TRBV7-3	-	TRBJ1-1	-	TGTGCCAGCAGCTTGTCCCGGAACACTGAAGCTTTCTTT	CASSLSRNTEAFF
TRBV19	TRBD2	TRBJ2-7	-	TGTGCCAGTAGTATAGCCAGCGGGAGAGACGAGCAGTACTTC	CASSIASGRDEQYF
TRBV5-4	-	TRBJ1-1	-	TGTGCCAGCAGCTTAGAAGGGAGGGACACTGAAGCTTTCTTT	CASSLEGRDTEAFF
TRBV10-3	-	TRBJ1-5	-	TGTGCCATCCGCGACTTCAATCAGCCCCAGCATTTT	CAIRDFNQPQHF
TRBV9	-	TRBJ1-1	-	TGTGCCAGCAGCGCGACGACGGGAAACACTGAAGCTTTCTTT	CASSATTGNTEAFF
TRBV7-6	-	TRBJ2-2	-	TGTGCCAGCAGCTACTTCCTTATCAGGGGAAGGAGACTAAACACCGGGGAGCTGTTTTTT	CASSYFLIRGRRLNTGELFF
TRBV11-3	-	TRBJ2-1	-	TGTGCCAGCAGCTCGGGATCCTGGTTGGATGAGCAGTTCTTC	CASSSGSWLDEQFF
TRBV19	TRBD1	TRBJ1-4	-	TGTGCCAGTAGGACTACAGGGGATGAAAAACTGTTTTTT	CASRTTGDEKLFF
TRBV19	-	TRBJ1-1	-	TGTGCCAGTAGATTGGCGGAAGAGAACACTGAAGCTTTCTTT	CASRLAEENTEAFF
TRBV28	-	TRBJ2-1	-	TGTGCCAGCAGTCCCTCGGACTGGGTCGAAGACAATGAGCAGTTCTTC	CASSPSDWVEDNEQFF
TRBV4-1	-	TRBJ1-1	-	TGCGCCAGCAGCCACCCGACAGCCATGAACACTGAAGCTTTCTTT	CASSHPTAMNTEAFF
TRBV15	-	TRBJ1-2	once	TGTGCCACCAGGCAACAGGGATTTTATGGCTACACCTTC	CATRQQGFYGYTF
TRBV10-3	-	TRBJ1-2	once	TGTGCCATCAGTGCCGGGGGAAGCTTCTATGGCTACACCTTC	CAISAGGSFYGYTF
TRBV5-1	TRBD1	TRBJ1-5	-	TGCGCCAGCCCCCCCCCAGGGGGTCAACAGCCCCAGCATTTT	CASPPPGGQQPQHF
TRBV30	-	TRBJ1-3	-	TGTGCCTGGAGTCTGGGCGGGCCGCCCTCTGGAAACACCATATATTTT	CAWSLGGPPSGNTIYF
TRBV10-2	TRBD2	TRBJ2-5	-	TGCGCCAGCAGTGAGAGGGCGGGAGGACAAGAGACCCAGTACTTC	CASSERAGGQETQYF
TRBV7-2	TRBD1	TRBJ1-2	-	TGTGCCAGCAGCTTAGGGGGGGGCCCAGGGGGCCGCGGCTACACCTTC	CASSLGGGPGGRGYTF
TRBV29-1	TRBD2	TRBJ2-3	-	TGCAGCGTTGAACCAGCGGGAGTCACAGATACGCAGTATTTT	CSVEPAGVTDTQYF
TRBV28	-	TRBJ1-5	-	TGTGCCAGCAGTTCCAGGGTGTTTGGCAATCAGCCCCAGCATTTT	CASSSRVFGNQPQHF
TRBV19	-	TRBJ1-5	-	TGTGCCAGTAGCATGGCCCCGGAGGGTCAGCCCCAGCATTTT	CASSMAPEGQPQHF
TRBV9	TRBD2	TRBJ2-1	-	TGTGCCAGCAGCGTAGCTACCTTAGGTAGCGGGCGCCGGTATGAGCAGTTCTTC	CASSVATLGSGRRYEQFF
TRBV5-5	TRBD2	TRBJ2-1	-	TGTGCCAGCAGCTTGGAGGGAGGGTCCTACAATGAGCAGTTCTTC	CASSLEGGSYNEQFF
TRBV5-6	TRBD2	TRBJ2-1	-	TGTGCCAGCAGCTTGGGGGCGGGAGGGTCCTACAATGAGCAGTTCTTC	CASSLGAGGSYNEQFF